The rows below give T cell receptor beta chains drawn from one sample of a study of T cell changes during pregnancy in multiple sclerosis. The table came from immunoSEQ multiplex PCR; TCRdb's copy has only in-frame clones and leaves some out. The repertoire has roughly 88,000 clones, roughly 90% of them found once; the top ten carry 1.5%. Sequenced here: peripheral blood, sampled in the first trimester of pregnancy. The receptors were gathered from a female donor with multiple sclerosis, enrolled in a pregnancy study. Each CDR3 is given with its conserved first and last residue. Each record gives: clone size, V gene, J gene, D gene, CDR3 protein, CDR3 DNA. D genes are given only for firm matches. The size of a clone is reported for some rows only, either as once, few or many, or as a class for expanded clones.

>-|TRBV27|TRBJ2-7|TRBD1
CASSPTGTYEQYF
TGTGCCAGCAGCCCGACAGGGACCTACGAGCAGTACTTC
>-|TRBV5-1|TRBJ1-2|TRBD1
CASRQGDWADGYTF
TGCGCCAGCCGGCAGGGGGATTGGGCGGATGGCTACACCTTC
>-|TRBV28|TRBJ2-5|-
CASSNRDRETQYF
TGTGCCAGCAGCAACAGGGACCGAGAGACCCAGTACTTC
>once|TRBV2|TRBJ1-2|-
CASSAGNNYGYTF
TGTGCCAGCAGCGCCGGGAACAACTATGGCTACACCTTC
>-|TRBV7-3|TRBJ1-5|-
CASSLDSHNQPQHF
TGTGCCAGCAGCTTGGACAGTCATAATCAGCCCCAGCATTTT
>once|TRBV7-2|TRBJ2-7|TRBD1
CASSLGAGTVTYEQYF
TGTGCCAGCAGCTTAGGGGCCGGGACAGTAACCTACGAGCAGTACTTC
>-|TRBV6-5|TRBJ2-1|-
CASSLSSSYNEQFF
TGTGCCAGCAGTCTGTCCAGCTCCTACAATGAGCAGTTCTTC
>-|TRBV27|TRBJ1-2|TRBD1
CASSLTGGAGYGYTF
TGTGCCAGCAGTCTCACAGGGGGCGCCGGCTATGGCTACACCTTC
>-|TRBV4-3|TRBJ2-1|TRBD2
CASSQAGTSGRQNEQFF
TGCGCCAGCAGCCAGGCCGGGACTAGCGGGAGGCAGAATGAGCAGTTCTTC
>-|TRBV27|TRBJ1-1|-
CASSLYSNTEAFF
TGTGCCAGCAGTTTATACAGCAACACTGAAGCTTTCTTT
>once|TRBV5-1|TRBJ2-5|TRBD2
CASSLVAGILEETQYF
TGCGCCAGCAGCTTGGTAGCGGGGATCCTAGAAGAGACCCAGTACTTC
>-|TRBV5-4|TRBJ2-2|TRBD1
CASSLVTGVTGELFF
TGTGCCAGCAGCTTGGTGACAGGGGTCACCGGGGAGCTGTTTTTT
>-|TRBV9|TRBJ2-1|TRBD2
CASSPRLAGRGAPYNEQFF
TGTGCCAGCAGCCCCCGACTAGCGGGGAGAGGAGCTCCCTACAATGAGCAGTTCTTC
>once|TRBV27|TRBJ1-1|-
CASGLSFWQGGTEAFF
TGTGCCAGCGGGTTAAGTTTTTGGCAGGGTGGAACTGAAGCTTTCTTT
>-|TRBV5-4|TRBJ2-5|TRBD1
CASSNDRVETQYF
TGTGCCAGCAGCAACGACAGGGTGGAGACCCAGTACTTC
>-|TRBV27|TRBJ1-5|-
CASSDTGGAHQPQHF
TGTGCCAGCAGCGATACGGGGGGTGCACATCAGCCCCAGCATTTT
>-|TRBV5-4|TRBJ2-2|-
CASSLHGTRVANTGELFF
TGTGCCAGCAGCTTGCACGGAACGAGGGTAGCGAACACCGGGGAGCTGTTTTTT
>-|TRBV7-3|TRBJ2-3|TRBD2
CASSLRGTSGRDSDTQYF
TGTGCCAGCAGCTTACGCGGGACTAGCGGGAGGGATAGCGATACGCAGTATTTT
>-|TRBV5-1|TRBJ2-7|TRBD2
CASSPPVMAGGSGEQYF
TGCGCCAGCTCCCCCCCGGTTATGGCGGGGGGGAGTGGCGAGCAGTACTTC
>-|TRBV5-4|TRBJ2-1|TRBD2
CASSLGSGRAYNEQFF
TGTGCCAGCAGCCTTGGAAGCGGGAGGGCCTACAATGAGCAGTTCTTC
>-|TRBV7-9|TRBJ1-2|-
CASSRTRGLILNYGYTF
TGTGCCAGCAGCCGGACCAGGGGCCTAATTCTCAACTATGGCTACACCTTC
>-|TRBV25-1|TRBJ1-4|-
CASSEYTAGMNEKLFF
TGTGCCAGCAGTGAATATACGGCGGGTATGAATGAAAAACTGTTTTTT
>-|TRBV27|TRBJ1-4|-
CASSSDRSREKLFF
TGTGCCAGCAGCAGTGACAGGAGCCGTGAAAAACTGTTTTTT
>-|TRBV11-2|TRBJ2-7|-
CASSQSYEQYF
TGTGCCAGCAGCCAGTCCTACGAGCAGTACTTC
>-|TRBV9|TRBJ2-1|-
CASSVNEGWEQFF
TGTGCCAGCAGCGTTAACGAGGGTTGGGAGCAGTTCTTC
>-|TRBV9|TRBJ2-5|TRBD1
CASSVGTGTALLQETQYF
TGTGCCAGCAGCGTAGGCACCGGGACAGCCCTGCTCCAAGAGACCCAGTACTTC
>-|TRBV5-6|TRBJ1-1|-
CASSSVLPLMNTEAFF
TGTGCCAGCAGCTCGGTCCTTCCCCTCATGAACACTGAAGCTTTCTTT
>once|TRBV12-5|TRBJ2-3|TRBD2
CASGLVLGTSGRTDTQYF
TGTGCTAGTGGTTTGGTCCTCGGGACTAGCGGACGCACAGATACGCAGTATTTT
>-|TRBV27|TRBJ2-7|TRBD2
CASRSGTRGSEQYF
TGTGCCAGCAGATCCGGGACTAGGGGTAGCGAGCAGTACTTC
>once|TRBV6-1|TRBJ1-1|-
CASRFLQGTEAFF
TGTGCCAGCAGATTTCTTCAGGGCACTGAAGCTTTCTTT